Given below is one T cell receptor (beta chain) in context. Its antigen remains unknown. Sequencing was performed with immunoSEQ multiplex PCR; in TCRdb, only in-frame clones are kept and a portion is missing. Altogether fewer than 25,000 clones are present, around 92% being singletons, with the ten largest covering 8.2%. Sampled 1 year posttransplant, controls received myeloablative marrow transplants, methotrexate and a calcineurin inhibitor. This sample is drawn from a study of T cells after posttransplantation cyclophosphamide. Study-wide results and limits: Later blood repertoires were often dominated by clones from the donor CD8+ memory compartment. TRB overlap between skin or GI tissue T cells and blood was limited. TRB clonality was highly associated with recipient CMV seropositivity and reactivation.

CDR1 and CDR2 (germline): SGHDT, YYEEEE. V lost 1 base, J lost 6 bases, and 5 bases stayed unmatched. CDR3 length: 15 residues. The genes are TRBV5-6 and TRBJ2-1; 9 nucleotides align to TRBD2. The sequence was collected from a female patient in her 50s who received an allogeneic stem cell transplant from an unrelated donor, was CMV-positive, and had chronic GVHD only. A share of the T cells may be of graft donor origin. The source was PBMCs, collected after an allogeneic stem cell transplant with a calcineurin inhibitor and methotrexate. CDR3 DNA sequence: TGTGCCAGCAGCTTGCCTAGCGGGACGTTCAATGAGCAGTTCTTC. It yields the protein CASSLPSGTFNEQFF.